Each of the 32 T cell receptor beta chains below was sequenced from the same sample in a study of T cell responses to AZD1222 COVID-19 vaccine. Sequenced by immunoSEQ multiplex PCR; TCRdb stores in-frame clones only, minus some. The sample holds around 100,000 clones, about 85% seen once. The input for sequencing was peripheral blood, taken 28 days after the second AZD1222 dose. All receptors come from an adult who received the AZD1222 COVID-19 vaccine.

The chain joins TRBV19 to TRBJ2-2; maybe TRBD1 (5 bases). Trimming took off 2 bases at V and 1 base at J, with 14 bases between the two ends. This CDR3 has 17 residues. CDR1 LNHDA and CDR2 SQIVND come from the germline V gene (reference sequence). CDR3 residues: CASSISVRQGNTGELFF. The DNA for the CDR3 is TGTGCCAGTAGTATAAGTGTCAGGCAGGGGAACACCGGGGAGCTGTTTTTT.

The chain is built from TRBV14 and TRBJ2-3; D not certain. The CDR3 has 15 amino acids. Looked up from germline, CDR1 is SGHDN and CDR2 is FVKESK. V was trimmed by 4 bases and J by 0 bases, leaving 11 bases between them. The CDR3 reads CASSRSTHSTDTQYF. The CDR3 DNA reads TGTGCCAGCAGCCGCTCGACCCATAGCACAGATACGCAGTATTTT.

This clone appeared a single time. This chain connects TRBV23-1 to TRBJ2-7; TRBD2 aligns across 10 bases. TRBV23-1 is an ORF for which the function is uncertain. The CDR3 has 16 residues. The V segment lost 2 bases and the J segment 12 bases; nucleotides outside the gene matches: 16. CDR3 loop: CASSQTELTAKREGYF. CDR3 nucleotide sequence: TGCGCCAGCAGTCAAACGGAGCTCACAGCAAAGCGGGAGGGGTACTTC.

The V call is TRBV9, the J call TRBJ2-3; 9 positions agree with TRBD1. Trimming at V came to 0 bases and at J to 3 bases, leaving 8 bases not matched to a gene. The CDR3 has 17 amino acids. Germline CDR1 is SGDLS and CDR2 is YYNGEE. The CDR3, as DNA: TGTGCCAGCAGCGTAGGATTGGACAGGGGAGCTACAGATACGCAGTATTTT. This encodes CASSVGLDRGATDTQYF.

The chain combines TRBV6-2 or TRBV6-3 with TRBJ2-2, with TRBD1 matching 10 bases. There are 16 residues in the CDR3. V lost 6 bases to trimming and J lost 2 bases; unmatched junction nucleotides: 6. Germline-derived CDR1 and CDR2 are MNHEY and SVGEGT. CDR3 coding DNA: TGTGCCAGCAGCACGGGACAGGGGCTTAACACCGGGGAGCTGTTTTTT. This encodes CASSTGQGLNTGELFF.

This sequence joins TRBV3-1 (or the pseudogene TRBV3-2) and TRBJ1-5; D may be TRBD1 (5 bases). V was trimmed by 0 bases and J by 4 bases, leaving 13 bases between them. Germline V gives CDR1 LGHDT, CDR2 YNNKEL (reference sequence). The CDR3 covers 16 residues. The CDR3 bases are TGTGCCAGCAGCCAAGATTTGGTGCAGGGTAATCAGCCCCAGCATTTT. Residues: CASSQDLVQGNQPQHF.

The gene calls are TRBV14 and TRBJ2-6, with D tentatively TRBD1 (6 bases). The germline gives CDR1 SGHDN, CDR2 FVKESK. The CDR3 totals 13 residues. The ends were cut back, 8 bases at V and 10 bases at J, with 15 bases in the middle. CDR3 amino acids: CASAMTGSNVLTF. The DNA of the CDR3 is TGTGCCAGCGCAATGACAGGTTCTAACGTCCTGACTTTC.

This clone was picked up a small number of times. J is TRBJ1-6 and V is TRBV27; TRBD1 is a possible D gene (5 bases). Germline V gives CDR1 MNHEY, CDR2 SMNVEV (reference sequence). The CDR3 has 14 amino acids. V lost 5 bases, J lost 10 bases, and 15 bases lay in between. CDR3 residues: CASSAGPYGSPLHF. The CDR3 DNA reads TGTGCCAGCAGTGCGGGACCTTACGGGTCACCCCTCCACTTT.

This chain connects TRBV18 to TRBJ2-5; 16 bases line up with TRBD2. Germline assignment: CDR1 KGHSH and CDR2 LQKENI. CDR3 length: 18 amino acids. With V trimmed by 5 bases and J by 5 bases, 11 bases remained unmatched. CDR3: CASSSLGTSGRATETQYF. CDR3 nucleotide sequence: TGTGCCAGCTCATCCCTCGGGACTAGCGGGAGGGCCACGGAGACCCAGTACTTC.

The chain is built from TRBV6-5 and TRBJ2-7, with D possibly matching TRBD2 (5 bases). The CDR3 consists of 13 residues. The V end was cut by 2 bases, the J end by 9 bases, with 14 bases between. CDR1 MNHEY and CDR2 SVGAGI come from the germline V gene. The CDR3 is CASSYTRGSLQYF. CDR3 coding DNA: TGTGCCAGCAGTTACACCCGAGGGTCCCTGCAGTACTTC.

CDR3 sequence reads: CASSRERNYGYTF. The CDR3 DNA is TGTGCCAGCAGTCGGGAACGCAACTATGGCTACACCTTC. The chain couples TRBV12-3 or TRBV12-4 to TRBJ1-2; D call uncertain. The CDR3 has 13 amino acids. V shed 5 bases and J shed 2 bases, with 9 bases lying between them.

The CDR3 nucleotides read TGCGCCAGCAGCCAAGACTCCCAAAACACCGGGGAGCTGTTTTTT. This encodes CASSQDSQNTGELFF. The chain has TRBV4-3 and TRBJ2-2; unclear D gene. CDR3 length: 15 amino acids. Germline-derived CDR1 and CDR2 are LGHNA and YSLEER. The V and J ends lost 0 bases and 2 bases respectively, with 7 bases between them.

The chain joins TRBV5-4 to TRBJ1-1; 8 bases are shared with TRBD1. J lost 4 bases, V lost 0 bases, and 2 bases had no gene match. The CDR3 contains 14 residues. Germline V CDR1 and CDR2: SGHNT, YYREEE (reference sequence). CDR3 protein: CASSLEQGVTEAFF. CDR3 DNA: TGTGCCAGCAGCTTGGAACAGGGGGTCACTGAAGCTTTCTTT.

The J gene is TRBJ1-6, the V gene TRBV4-2, with TRBD1 matching over 7 bases. Germline V gene data show CDR1 as LGHNA and CDR2 as YNFKEQ. Trimming at V came to 1 base and at J to 7 bases, leaving 4 bases not matched to a gene. The CDR3 runs 15 residues. The CDR3 region is CASSQVLGGNSPLHF. The CDR3 DNA reads TGTGCCAGCAGCCAAGTACTAGGGGGCAATTCACCCCTCCACTTT.

The chain links TRBV6-4 to TRBJ2-3; TRBD2 aligns across 10 bases. The CDR3 spans 17 residues. Germline V lookup: CDR1 MRHNA, CDR2 SNTAGT. V was pared by 0 bases and J by 3 bases, with 6 bases of the junction left unmatched. This chain's CDR3 is CASSDSASGSGTDTQYF. The CDR3 nucleotides read TGTGCCAGCAGTGACTCGGCTAGCGGGAGTGGGACAGATACGCAGTATTTT.

V and J are TRBV29-1 and TRBJ2-1, with 7 bases that match TRBD1. V gave up 1 base and J gave up 3 bases; unmatched junction bases: 3. There are 14 residues in the CDR3. Germline V CDR1 and CDR2: SQVTM, ANQGSEA. The CDR3, as DNA: TGCAGCGTTGAAGTTACAGGGGTCTACAATGAGCAGTTCTTC. Translating gives CSVEVTGVYNEQFF.

The chain joins TRBV29-1 to TRBJ2-7; D unresolved. The germline V and J ends were trimmed by 4 bases and 2 bases, with 12 bases remaining between them. The CDR3 consists of 13 residues. Germline values: CDR1 SQVTM, CDR2 ANQGSEA. CDR3 bases: TGCAGCGTTGCCTACAGCGTGGCCTACGAGCAGTACTTC. The encoded protein is CSVAYSVAYEQYF.

The V call is TRBV7-2, the J call TRBJ2-3, with 13 bases aligning to TRBD2. Germline CDR1 is SGHTA and CDR2 is FQGNSA. The V gene end was trimmed by 4 bases and the J gene end by 6 bases; junction bases not matched to a gene: 10. The CDR3 sequence is 17 residues long. CDR3 sequence reads: CASSSWTSGRGEDTQYF. As DNA, the CDR3 is TGTGCCAGCAGCTCCTGGACTAGCGGGAGAGGGGAGGATACGCAGTATTTT. The full variable domain, with the rest looked up from reference TRBV7-2 and TRBJ2-3, is GAGVSQSPSNKVTEKGKDVELRCDPISGHTALYWYRQSLGQGLEFLIYFQGNSAPDKSGLPSDRFSAERTGGSVSTLTIQRTQQEDSAVYLCASSSWTSGRGEDTQYFGPGTRLTVL.

CDR3: CASSSPLRDISQPQHF. The CDR3 nucleotides read TGTGCCAGCTCCTCCCCCTTAAGGGACATCAGCCAGCCCCAGCATTTT. The J gene is TRBJ1-5, the V gene TRBV19; TRBD1 might be the D (6 bases). Trimming cost V 9 bases and J 7 bases, with 25 bases left between them. CDR3 length equals 16 residues. Germline V CDR1 and CDR2: LNHDA, SQIVND (reference sequence).

This clone came up a few times. The chain carries TRBV5-1 and TRBJ2-1; possibly TRBD2 for D (6 bases). V lost 4 bases and J lost 0, with 14 bases in between. This CDR3 region has 16 residues. CDR1 is SGHRS, CDR2 YFSETQ, per germline. CDR3 amino acids: CASSVVIGSSYNEQFF. CDR3 DNA sequence: TGCGCCAGCAGCGTGGTGATCGGGAGCTCCTACAATGAGCAGTTCTTC.

This rearrangement joins TRBV30 to TRBJ2-7; no clear D. V was clipped by 4 bases and J by 6 bases, with 13 bases between them. Germline CDR1 reads GTSNPN; CDR2 reads SVGIG (reference sequence). The CDR3 spans 12 residues. The CDR3 spells CAWILWGSEQYF. CDR3 DNA sequence: TGTGCCTGGATTCTATGGGGTAGCGAGCAGTACTTC. The full variable domain, with the rest looked up from reference TRBV30 and TRBJ2-7, is SQTIHQWPATLVQPVGSPLSLECTVEGTSNPNLYWYRQAAGRGLQLLFYSVGIGQISSEVPQNLSASRPQDRQFILSSKKLLLSDSGFYLCAWILWGSEQYFGPGTRLTVT.

This clone appeared a few times. The genes are TRBV29-1 and TRBJ1-1; the D is unclear. Germline lookup yields CDR1 SQVTM and CDR2 ANQGSEA. The CDR3 is 11 amino acids. Trimming removed 6 bases from V and 4 bases from J, with 9 bases in between. The CDR3 region is CSVRTVTEAFF. CDR3 in DNA: TGCAGCGTGCGGACTGTCACTGAAGCTTTCTTT.

The chain recombines TRBV7-2 with TRBJ2-3, with D unresolved. This CDR3 has 13 residues. Looked up from germline, CDR1 is SGHTA and CDR2 is FQGNSA. V lost 3 bases and J 5 bases, leaving 9 bases between the germline ends. The CDR3 loop is CASSFIGRDTQYF. The CDR3 nucleotides are TGTGCCAGCAGCTTCATAGGTAGAGATACGCAGTATTTT.

The V call is TRBV13, the J call TRBJ2-1; D is possibly TRBD2 (6 bases). CDR1 is PRHDT and CDR2 is FYEKMQ in the germline V gene (reference sequence). The CDR3 totals 18 residues. V was cut by 5 bases and J by 1 base, with 21 bases left in between. DNA of the CDR3: TGTGCCAGCAGCCCACATAACCACGTAGCGGCTTCCTACAATGAGCAGTTCTTC. Protein: CASSPHNHVAASYNEQFF.

There are a few counts of this clone. V and J are TRBV28 and TRBJ2-5; no reliable D call. This CDR3 region has 12 residues. V dropped 6 bases and J dropped 1 base, with 6 bases sitting between them. Germline V gives CDR1 MDHEN, CDR2 SYDVKM. The CDR3: CASSATQETQYF. The DNA for the CDR3 is TGTGCCAGCAGCGCTACCCAAGAGACCCAGTACTTC.

This clone was detected only once. The rearrangement uses TRBV9 and TRBJ2-1; D may be TRBD1 or TRBD2 (5 bases each). The V end lost 0 bases, the J end lost 3 bases, and 13 bases lay between the germline ends. Germline CDR1 reads SGDLS; CDR2 reads YYNGEE. The CDR3 runs 16 residues. The CDR3 nucleotides are TGTGCCAGCAGCGTAGGAGGGACCGTGGACTACAATGAGCAGTTCTTC. The encoded protein is CASSVGGTVDYNEQFF.

The chain carries TRBV3-1 (or the pseudogene TRBV3-2) and TRBJ1-2; D remains unclear. CDR3 length equals 14 residues. Trimming took 2 bases from V and 7 from J, leaving 14 bases between them. Germline CDR1 and CDR2: LGHDT and YNNKEL (reference sequence). CDR3 DNA: TGTGCCAGCAGCCAACCTCGTCCCTCCGGTGGCTACACCTTC. The encoded protein is CASSQPRPSGGYTF.

V gene TRBV19 combines with J gene TRBJ1-5, with 8 positions matching TRBD1. The CDR3 runs to 16 residues. V gave up 5 bases and J gave up 9 bases; unmatched junction bases: 15. Germline assignment: CDR1 LNHDA and CDR2 SQIVND (reference sequence). The CDR3 nucleotides read TGTGCCAGTAGTCTCCAGGTTTGGGACAGGCTTCGGCCCCAGCATTTT. It codes for CASSLQVWDRLRPQHF.

The genes are TRBV5-5 and TRBJ1-1; 7 bases align to TRBD1. The trim removed 0 bases at V and 4 bases at J, leaving 6 bases unmatched. CDR3 size: 15 residues. In germline, CDR1 is SGHKS, CDR2 YYEKEE (reference sequence). The CDR3 sequence: CASSLAPAGGTEAFF. CDR3 coding DNA: TGTGCCAGCAGCTTGGCCCCGGCAGGGGGCACTGAAGCTTTCTTT.

V gene TRBV5-1 combines with J gene TRBJ2-5; 14 bases map to TRBD2. The CDR3 sequence is 17 residues long. Germline V gene lookup returns CDR1 SGHRS and CDR2 YFSETQ. With 4 bases clipped from V and 1 base from J, the junction kept 6 bases outside the gene matches. In DNA form, the CDR3 reads TGCGCCAGCAGCCCCTGGACTAGCGGGAGGATCCAAGAGACCCAGTACTTC. Residues: CASSPWTSGRIQETQYF.

Remarks on this clone: The junction departs from germline at one end; a sequencing error may be responsible. V is TRBV3-1 (or the pseudogene TRBV3-2) and J is TRBJ1-6; D is ambiguous. Germline CDR1 is LGHDT and CDR2 is YNNKEL (reference sequence). The CDR3 covers 13 residues. The CDR3 nucleotides read TGTGCCAGCAGCAAAGACTATAATTCACCCCTCCACTTT. Protein sequence: CASSKDYNSPLHF.

This rearrangement joins TRBV4-2 to TRBJ1-2; 10 positions agree with TRBD1. The CDR3 extends over 16 amino acids. Germline assignment: CDR1 LGHNA and CDR2 YNFKEQ. V shed 0 bases, J shed 4 bases, and the junction held 5 bases outside the gene matches. The CDR3 sequence: CASSQDRQGAFYGYTF. DNA for the CDR3: TGTGCCAGCAGCCAAGATCGACAGGGGGCTTTCTATGGCTACACCTTC.